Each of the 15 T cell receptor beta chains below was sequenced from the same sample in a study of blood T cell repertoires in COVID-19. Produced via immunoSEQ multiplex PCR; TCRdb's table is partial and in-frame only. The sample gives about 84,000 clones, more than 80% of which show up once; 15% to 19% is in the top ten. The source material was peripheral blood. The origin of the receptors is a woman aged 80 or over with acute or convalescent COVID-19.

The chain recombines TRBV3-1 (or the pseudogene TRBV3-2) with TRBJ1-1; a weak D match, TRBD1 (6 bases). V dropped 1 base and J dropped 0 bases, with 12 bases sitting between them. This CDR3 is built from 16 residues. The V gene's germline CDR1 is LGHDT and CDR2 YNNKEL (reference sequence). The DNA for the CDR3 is TGTGCCAGCAGCCAAGTGTGGGCAGGGGTGAACACTGAAGCTTTCTTT. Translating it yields CASSQVWAGVNTEAFF.

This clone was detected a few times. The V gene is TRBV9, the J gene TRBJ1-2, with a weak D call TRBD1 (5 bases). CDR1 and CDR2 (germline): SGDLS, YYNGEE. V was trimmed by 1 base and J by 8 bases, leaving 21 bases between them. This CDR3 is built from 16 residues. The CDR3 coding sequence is TGTGCCAGCAGCGTAACTTCCCAGGGCCCTGTTGAGGGCTACACCTTC. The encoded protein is CASSVTSQGPVEGYTF.

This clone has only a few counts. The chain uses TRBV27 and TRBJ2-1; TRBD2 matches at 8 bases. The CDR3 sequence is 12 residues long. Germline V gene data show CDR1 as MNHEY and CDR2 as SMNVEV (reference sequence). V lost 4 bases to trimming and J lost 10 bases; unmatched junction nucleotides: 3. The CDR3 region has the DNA TGTGCCAGCAGTTACCGGGAGGGAGAGCAGTTCTTC. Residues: CASSYREGEQFF.

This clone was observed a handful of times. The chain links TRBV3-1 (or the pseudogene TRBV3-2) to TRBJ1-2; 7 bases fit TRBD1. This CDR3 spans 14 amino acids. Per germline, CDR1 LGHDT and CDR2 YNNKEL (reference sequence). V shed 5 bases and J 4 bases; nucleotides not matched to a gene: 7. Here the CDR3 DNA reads TGTGCCAGCAGCAAGGGACAGACCCCCTATGGCTACACCTTC. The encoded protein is CASSKGQTPYGYTF.

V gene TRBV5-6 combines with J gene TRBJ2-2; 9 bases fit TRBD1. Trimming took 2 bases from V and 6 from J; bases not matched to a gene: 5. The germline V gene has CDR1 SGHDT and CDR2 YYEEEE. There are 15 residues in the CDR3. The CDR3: CASSLVDRGSGELFF. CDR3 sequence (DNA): TGTGCCAGCAGCTTAGTCGACAGGGGGTCCGGGGAGCTGTTTTTT.

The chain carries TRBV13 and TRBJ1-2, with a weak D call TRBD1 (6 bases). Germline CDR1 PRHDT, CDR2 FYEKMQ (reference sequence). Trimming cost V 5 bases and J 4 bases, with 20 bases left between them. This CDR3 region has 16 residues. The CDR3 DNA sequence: TGTGCCAGCAGCCGTACAGGGTTATGGGTGCTCTATGGCTACACCTTC. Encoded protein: CASSRTGLWVLYGYTF. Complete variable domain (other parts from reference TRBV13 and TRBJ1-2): AAGVIQSPRHLIKEKRETATLKCYPIPRHDTVYWYQQGPGQDPQFLISFYEKMQSDKGSIPDRFSAQQFSDYHSELNMSSLELGDSALYFCASSRTGLWVLYGYTFGSGTRLTVV.

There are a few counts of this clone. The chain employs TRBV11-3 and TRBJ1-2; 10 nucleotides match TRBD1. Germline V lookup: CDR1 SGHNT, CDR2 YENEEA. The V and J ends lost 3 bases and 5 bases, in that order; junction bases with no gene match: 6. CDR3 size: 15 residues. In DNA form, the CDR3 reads TGTGCCAGCAGCTTGGGACAGGGGCAAAATTATGGCTACACCTTC. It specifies CASSLGQGQNYGYTF. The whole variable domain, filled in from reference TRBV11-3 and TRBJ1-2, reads EAGVVQSPRYKIIEKKQPVAFWCNPISGHNTLYWYLQNLGQGPELLIRYENEEAVDDSQLPKDRFSAERLKGVDSTLKIQPAELGDSAVYLCASSLGQGQNYGYTFGSGTRLTVV.

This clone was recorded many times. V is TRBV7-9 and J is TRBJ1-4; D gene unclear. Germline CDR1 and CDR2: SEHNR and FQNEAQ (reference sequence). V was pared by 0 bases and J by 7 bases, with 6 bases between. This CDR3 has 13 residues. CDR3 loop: CASSLARFEKLFF. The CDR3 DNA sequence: TGTGCCAGCAGCTTAGCGCGATTTGAAAAACTGTTTTTT.

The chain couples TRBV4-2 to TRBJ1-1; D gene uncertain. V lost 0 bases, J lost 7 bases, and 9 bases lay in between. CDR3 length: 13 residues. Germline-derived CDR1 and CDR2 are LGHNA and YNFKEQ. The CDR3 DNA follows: TGTGCCAGCAGCCAAGATATCAAGAGTGAAGCTTTCTTT. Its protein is CASSQDIKSEAFF.

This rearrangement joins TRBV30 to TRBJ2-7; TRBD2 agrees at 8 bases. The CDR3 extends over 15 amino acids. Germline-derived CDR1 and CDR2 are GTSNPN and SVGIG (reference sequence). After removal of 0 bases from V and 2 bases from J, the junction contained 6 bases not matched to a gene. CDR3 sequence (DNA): TGTGCCTGGAGTGTAACGGGGGGGGAAACCTACGAGCAGTACTTC. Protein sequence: CAWSVTGGETYEQYF. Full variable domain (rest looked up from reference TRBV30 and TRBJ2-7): SQTIHQWPATLVQPVGSPLSLECTVEGTSNPNLYWYRQAAGRGLQLLFYSVGIGQISSEVPQNLSASRPQDRQFILSSKKLLLSDSGFYLCAWSVTGGETYEQYFGPGTRLTVT.

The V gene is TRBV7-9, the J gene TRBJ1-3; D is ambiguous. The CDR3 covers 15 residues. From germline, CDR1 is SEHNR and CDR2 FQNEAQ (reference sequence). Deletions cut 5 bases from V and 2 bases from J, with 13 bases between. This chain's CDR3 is CASSRPEGTGNTIYF. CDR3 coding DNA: TGTGCCAGCAGCCGGCCGGAGGGAACTGGAAACACCATATATTTT.

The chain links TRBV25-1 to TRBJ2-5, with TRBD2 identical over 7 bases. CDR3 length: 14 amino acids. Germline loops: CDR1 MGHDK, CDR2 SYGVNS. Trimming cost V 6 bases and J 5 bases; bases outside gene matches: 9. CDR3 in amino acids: CASRGGTVRETQYF. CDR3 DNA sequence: TGTGCCAGCAGGGGGGGGACTGTCCGTGAGACCCAGTACTTC.

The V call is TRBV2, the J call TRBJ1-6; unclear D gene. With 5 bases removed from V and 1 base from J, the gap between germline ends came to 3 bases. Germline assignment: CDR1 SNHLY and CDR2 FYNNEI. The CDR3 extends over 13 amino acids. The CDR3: CASSTSYNSPLHF. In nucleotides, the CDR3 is TGTGCCAGCAGTACATCCTATAATTCACCCCTCCACTTT.

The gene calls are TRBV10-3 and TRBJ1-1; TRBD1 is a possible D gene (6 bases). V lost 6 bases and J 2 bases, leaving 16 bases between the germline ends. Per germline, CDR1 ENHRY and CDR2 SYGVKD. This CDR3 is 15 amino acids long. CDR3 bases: TGTGCCATCAGCGATAAGATACAGGGTAACACTGAAGCTTTCTTT. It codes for CAISDKIQGNTEAFF.

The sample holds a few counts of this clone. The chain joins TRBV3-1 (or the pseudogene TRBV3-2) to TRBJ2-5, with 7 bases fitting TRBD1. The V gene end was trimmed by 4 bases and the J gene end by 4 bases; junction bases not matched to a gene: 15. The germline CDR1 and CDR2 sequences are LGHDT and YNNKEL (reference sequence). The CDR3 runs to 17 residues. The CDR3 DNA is TGTGCCAGCAGCCGACAAAGACAGGGAGCCACCCCAGAGACCCAGTACTTC. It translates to CASSRQRQGATPETQYF.